This T cell receptor beta chain was documented in a study of blood T cell repertoires in COVID-19. On the study more broadly: Sites across the United States, Italy and Spain contributed samples from acute and convalescent COVID-19. PBMCs, B-cell-depleted T cells, or T cells were the source of the cDNA or gDNA that made up the material.

Repertoires were generated with immunoSEQ multiplex PCR, while TCRdb's copy carries only in-frame clones and drops some. The sample comprises roughly 80,000 clones, around 88% of which are singletons, and roughly 5.3% rests with the top ten. The CDR3 has 14 amino acids. Germline V CDR1 and CDR2: MDHEN, SYDVKM. The junction had 6 bases not matched to a gene; V was cut back by 4 bases and J by 8 bases. What was sequenced was peripheral blood. The sequence was collected from a woman at least 80 years old with active or convalescent COVID-19. The genes are TRBV28 and TRBJ2-1; 9 bases match TRBD2. The CDR3 nucleotides are TGTGCCAGCAGTTCCGGGACTAGCATCTATGAGCAGTTCTTC. Translated, it gives CASSSGTSIYEQFF.